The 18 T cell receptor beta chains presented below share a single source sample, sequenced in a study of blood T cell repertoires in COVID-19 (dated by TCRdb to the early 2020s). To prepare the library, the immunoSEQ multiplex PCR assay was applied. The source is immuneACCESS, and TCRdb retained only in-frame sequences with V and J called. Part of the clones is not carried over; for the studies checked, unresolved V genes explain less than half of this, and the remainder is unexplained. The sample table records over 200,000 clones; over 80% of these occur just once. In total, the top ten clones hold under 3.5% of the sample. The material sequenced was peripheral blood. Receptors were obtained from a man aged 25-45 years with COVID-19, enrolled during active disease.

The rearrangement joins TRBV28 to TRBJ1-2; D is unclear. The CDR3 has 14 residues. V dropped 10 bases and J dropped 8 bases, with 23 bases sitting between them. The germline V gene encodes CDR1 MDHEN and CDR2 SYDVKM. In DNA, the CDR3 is TGTGCCACTACCATGGGAGTTTTGACGAGAGGCTACACCTTC. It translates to CATTMGVLTRGYTF.

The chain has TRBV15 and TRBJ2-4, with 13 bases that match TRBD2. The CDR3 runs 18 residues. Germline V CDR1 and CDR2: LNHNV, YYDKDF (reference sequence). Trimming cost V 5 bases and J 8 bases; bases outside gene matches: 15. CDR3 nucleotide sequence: TGTGCCACCAGCCGCTTACTACCCGGGACTAGCGGGAAATACATTCAGTACTTC. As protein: CATSRLLPGTSGKYIQYF.

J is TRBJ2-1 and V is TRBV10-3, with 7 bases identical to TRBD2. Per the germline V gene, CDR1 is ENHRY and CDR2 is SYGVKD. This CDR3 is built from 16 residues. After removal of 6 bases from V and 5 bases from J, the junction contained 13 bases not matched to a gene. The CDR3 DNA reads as TGTGCCATCAGAGCCAGCTCGGGAGGAATCCACAATGAGCAGTTCTTC. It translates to CAIRASSGGIHNEQFF.

The CDR3 reads CASSYGGSGAGELFF. CDR3 sequence (DNA): TGTGCCAGCAGTTACGGTGGTAGCGGGGCCGGGGAGCTGTTTTTT. The chain employs TRBV6-5 and TRBJ2-2, with 8 bases identical to TRBD2. This CDR3 contains 15 residues. CDR1 and CDR2 from the germline V gene are MNHEY and SVGAGI. V was pared by 2 bases and J by 6 bases, with 5 bases of the junction left unmatched.

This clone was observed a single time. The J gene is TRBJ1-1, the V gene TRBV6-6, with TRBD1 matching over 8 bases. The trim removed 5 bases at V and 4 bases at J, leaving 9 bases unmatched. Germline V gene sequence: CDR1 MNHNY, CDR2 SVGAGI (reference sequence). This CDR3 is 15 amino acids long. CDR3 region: CASSREDRVGTEAFF. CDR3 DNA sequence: TGTGCCAGCAGTAGGGAGGACAGGGTCGGCACTGAAGCTTTCTTT.

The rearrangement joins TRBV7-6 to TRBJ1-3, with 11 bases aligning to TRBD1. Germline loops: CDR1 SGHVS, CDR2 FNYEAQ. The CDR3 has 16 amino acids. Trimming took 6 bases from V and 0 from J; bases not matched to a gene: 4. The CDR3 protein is CASRQGQGASGNTIYF. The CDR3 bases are TGTGCCAGCAGACAAGGACAGGGGGCCTCTGGAAACACCATATATTTT.

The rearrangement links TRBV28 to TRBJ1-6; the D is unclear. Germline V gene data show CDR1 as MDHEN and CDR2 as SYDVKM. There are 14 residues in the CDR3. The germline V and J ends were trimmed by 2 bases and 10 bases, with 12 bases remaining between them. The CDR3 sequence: CASSLNPLRSPLHF. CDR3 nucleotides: TGTGCCAGCAGTTTAAACCCTTTGCGGTCACCCCTCCACTTT.

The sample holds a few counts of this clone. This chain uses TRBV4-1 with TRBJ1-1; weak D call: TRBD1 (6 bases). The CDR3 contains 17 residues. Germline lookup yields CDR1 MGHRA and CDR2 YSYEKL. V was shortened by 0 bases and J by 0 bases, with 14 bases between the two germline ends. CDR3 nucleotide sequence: TGCGCCAGCAGCCAAGAGTCAGGGGCATACATGAACACTGAAGCTTTCTTT. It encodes CASSQESGAYMNTEAFF.

The CDR3 DNA reads as TGCGCCAGCAGCTCGCAGGGGATTAATGAAGCTTTCTTT. It specifies CASSSQGINEAFF. V usage is TRBV5-1 and J usage is TRBJ1-1, with D perhaps TRBD1 (6 bases). V lost 3 bases, J lost 7 bases, and 13 bases lay in between. This CDR3 region has 13 residues. Germline values: CDR1 SGHRS, CDR2 YFSETQ.

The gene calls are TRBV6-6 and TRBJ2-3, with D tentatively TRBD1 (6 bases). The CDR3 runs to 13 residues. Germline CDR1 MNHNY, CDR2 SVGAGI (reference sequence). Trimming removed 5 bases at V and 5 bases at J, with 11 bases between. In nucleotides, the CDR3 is TGTGCCAGCAGTACAGGGTATTTAGATACGCAGTATTTT. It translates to CASSTGYLDTQYF.

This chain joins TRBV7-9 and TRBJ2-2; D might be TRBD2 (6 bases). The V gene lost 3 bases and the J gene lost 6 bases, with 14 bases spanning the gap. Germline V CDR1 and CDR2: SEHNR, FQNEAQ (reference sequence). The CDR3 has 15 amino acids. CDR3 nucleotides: TGTGCCAGCAGCTTTAGACTAGGAAGTCCCGGGGAGCTGTTTTTT. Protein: CASSFRLGSPGELFF. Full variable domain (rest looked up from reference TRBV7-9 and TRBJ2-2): DTGVSQNPRHKITKRGQNVTFRCDPISEHNRLYWYRQTLGQGPEFLTYFQNEAQLEKSRLLSDRFSAERPKGSFSTLEIQRTEQGDSAMYLCASSFRLGSPGELFFGEGSRLTVL.

CDR3 loop: CASFRRDRIYEQYF. DNA of the CDR3: TGCGCCAGCTTCCGCCGGGACAGGATCTACGAGCAGTACTTC. V gene TRBV5-1 combines with J gene TRBJ2-7, with 8 bases aligning to TRBD1. CDR3 length equals 14 residues. CDR1 is SGHRS and CDR2 is YFSETQ in the germline V gene. V trimming: 7 bases; J trimming: 3 bases; junction bases outside the gene matches: 9.

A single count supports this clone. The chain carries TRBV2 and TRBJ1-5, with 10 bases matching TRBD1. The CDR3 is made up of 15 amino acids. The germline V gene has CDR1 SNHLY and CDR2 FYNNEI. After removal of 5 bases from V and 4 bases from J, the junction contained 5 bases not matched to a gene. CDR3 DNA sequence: TGTGCCAGCAGTCGGGACAGGGGCGGTAATCAGCCCCAGCATTTT. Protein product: CASSRDRGGNQPQHF.

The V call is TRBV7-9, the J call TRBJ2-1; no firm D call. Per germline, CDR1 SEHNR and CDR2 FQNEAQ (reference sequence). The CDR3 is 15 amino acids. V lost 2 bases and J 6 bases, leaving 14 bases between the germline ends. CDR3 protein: CASSLSSSPPNEQFF. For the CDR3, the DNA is TGTGCCAGCAGCTTAAGTAGTAGCCCCCCCAATGAGCAGTTCTTC.

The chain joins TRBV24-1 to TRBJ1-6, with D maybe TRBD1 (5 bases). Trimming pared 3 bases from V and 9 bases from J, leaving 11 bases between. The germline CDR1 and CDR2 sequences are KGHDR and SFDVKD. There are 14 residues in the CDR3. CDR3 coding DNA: TGTGCCACCAGTGATGGGCAGGGAAGTTCACCCCTCCACTTT. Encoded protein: CATSDGQGSSPLHF.

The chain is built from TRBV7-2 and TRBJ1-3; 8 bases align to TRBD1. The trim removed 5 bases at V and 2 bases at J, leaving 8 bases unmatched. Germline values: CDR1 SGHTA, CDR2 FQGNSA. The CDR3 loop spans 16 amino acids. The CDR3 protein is CASSPRQGLAGNTIYF. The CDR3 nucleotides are TGTGCCAGCAGCCCCCGACAGGGGTTAGCTGGAAACACCATATATTTT.

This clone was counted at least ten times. CDR3 sequence (DNA): TGTGCCAGCAGTGACTCGAGCGGGGGGGCCAATGAGCAGTTCTTC. Protein sequence: CASSDSSGGANEQFF. The chain recombines TRBV6-4 with TRBJ2-1; 10 bases fit TRBD2. There are 15 residues in the CDR3. Germline lookup yields CDR1 MRHNA and CDR2 SNTAGT. V was pared by 0 bases and J by 6 bases, with 2 bases of the junction left unmatched.

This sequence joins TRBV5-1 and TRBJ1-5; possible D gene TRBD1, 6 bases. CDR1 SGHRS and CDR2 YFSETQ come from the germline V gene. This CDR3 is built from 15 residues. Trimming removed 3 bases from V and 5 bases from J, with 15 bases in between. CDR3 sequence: CASSYVGGGDQPQHF. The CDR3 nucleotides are TGCGCCAGCAGCTACGTTGGTGGGGGCGATCAGCCCCAGCATTTT.